This entry features one TCR beta chain sequence. The data were taken from a study of blood T cell repertoires in COVID-19. The wider study: Acute-phase and convalescent COVID-19 samples originated in the United States, Italy and Spain. The analysed material was cDNA or gDNA that came from T cells, B-cell-depleted T cells, or PBMCs.

The CDR3 is made up of 14 amino acids. Germline V gives CDR1 KGHDR, CDR2 SFDVKD. J gave up 7 bases and V 9 bases, and 10 bases lay outside the gene matches. Source study methods: Reference gene primers were amplified, and this amplification served to estimate nucleated cell counts. Assay: immunoSEQ multiplex PCR; the TCRdb copy retains only in-frame clones and omits some. V, J and clone size are taken as reported in that table, and D and trimming were inferred from the DNA itself. This sample yields about 130,000 clones, of which around 80% are seen a single time; approximately 10% belongs to the top ten.

This receptor was obtained from a human donor in a cohort sampled during active COVID-19. The chain carries TRBV24-1 and TRBJ2-1, with TRBD1 matching 8 bases. The material sequenced was peripheral blood. The CDR3 protein is CATSGTGVPNEQFF. CDR3 DNA sequence: TGTGCCACCTCCGGGACAGGTGTGCCTAATGAGCAGTTCTTC.